The 2 T cell receptor beta chains below were found in one sample sequenced in a study of T cells in Graves' hyperthyroidism and ophthalmopathy (dated by TCRdb to between 2019 and 2020). Receptors were amplified or captured by multiplex PCR. The sequencing machine was an Illumina HiSeq 2000. The TCR beta CDR3 regions were amplified from the RNA transcripts. For the first round of RT-PCR on the TCR CDR3, the HTBI primer set was used together with the Qiagen OneStep RT-PCR kit. In TCRdb, the public reads were trimmed at Q25 with fastp and aligned with MiXCR, with productive beta chains retained. Identical CDR3 proteins give one entry, which carries the most common genes and DNA. Recorded for this sample are 330,000 or so distinct CDR3 sequences; 15% to 20% of them occurred a single time. 39% of the sample is in the top ten clones. The material sequenced was blood. The receptors were sampled from a man over 45 with Graves' ophthalmopathy.

V is TRBV28 and J is TRBJ2-1; 10 bases line up with TRBD2. Germline V gives CDR1 MDHEN, CDR2 SYDVKM. The CDR3 is made up of 14 amino acids. Trimming took 11 bases from V and 10 from J; bases not matched to a gene: 14. The CDR3 region is CAGGGSGRVGEQFF. CDR3 bases: TGTGCCGGGGGGGGAAGCGGGAGGGTCGGAGAGCAGTTCTTC.

This clonotype has only a few counts. The chain carries TRBV2 and TRBJ2-1; D ambiguous. Trimming left V 6 bases short and J 5 bases short, with 11 bases between. CDR3 length: 13 residues. The germline gives CDR1 SNHLY, CDR2 FYNNEI. CDR3 amino acids: CASRTSLDNEQFF. The CDR3 DNA follows: TGTGCCAGCAGGACGTCTCTGGACAATGAGCAGTTCTTC.